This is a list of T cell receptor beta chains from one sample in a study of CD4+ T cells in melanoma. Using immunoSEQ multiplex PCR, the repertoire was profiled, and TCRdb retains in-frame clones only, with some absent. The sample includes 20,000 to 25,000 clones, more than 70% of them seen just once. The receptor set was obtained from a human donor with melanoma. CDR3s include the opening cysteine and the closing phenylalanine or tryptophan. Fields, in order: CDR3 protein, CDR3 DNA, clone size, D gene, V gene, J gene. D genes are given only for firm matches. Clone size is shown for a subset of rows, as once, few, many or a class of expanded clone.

CDR3: CAISESNNGYTF
DNA: TGTGCCATCAGTGAGTCGAATAATGGCTACACCTTC
size: .
D: .
V: TRBV10-3
J: TRBJ1-2

CDR3: CASRLRTGYNYGYTF
DNA: TGTGCCAGCAGGCTCCGGACAGGGTATAACTATGGCTACACCTTC
size: .
D: TRBD1
V: TRBV5-6
J: TRBJ1-2

CDR3: CAWSVGRSYEQYF
DNA: TGTGCCTGGAGTGTAGGACGGAGCTACGAGCAGTACTTC
size: .
D: .
V: TRBV30
J: TRBJ2-7

CDR3: CASSGGAGGQDTQYF
DNA: TGTGCCAGCAGCGGAGGGGCGGGGGGGCAGGATACGCAGTATTTT
size: .
D: TRBD2
V: TRBV11-3
J: TRBJ2-3

CDR3: CASSQWLGFSGGVNTEAFF
DNA: TGCGCCAGCAGTCAATGGTTAGGGTTTAGTGGGGGAGTGAACACTGAAGCTTTCTTT
size: .
D: .
V: TRBV23-1
J: TRBJ1-1

CDR3: CASGPRGATNEKLFF
DNA: TGTGCTAGTGGTCCCAGGGGCGCAACTAATGAAAAACTGTTTTTT
size: once
D: .
V: TRBV12-5
J: TRBJ1-4

CDR3: CASSPDRVSDTQYF
DNA: TGTGCCAGCAGCCCTGACAGGGTATCAGATACGCAGTATTTT
size: few
D: TRBD1
V: TRBV6-1
J: TRBJ2-3

CDR3: CASSFTQGRVFF
DNA: TGTGCCAGCAGCTTCACACAGGGAAGAGTTTTCTTT
size: .
D: .
V: TRBV7-9
J: TRBJ1-1

CDR3: CASSSGQGGREKLFF
DNA: TGTGCCAGCAGTTCCGGACAGGGAGGGCGCGAAAAACTGTTTTTT
size: .
D: TRBD1
V: TRBV6-6
J: TRBJ1-4

CDR3: CASSLPLHSYGYTF
DNA: TGTGCCAGCAGCCTTCCTTTACACAGCTATGGCTACACCTTC
size: once
D: .
V: TRBV6-1
J: TRBJ1-2

CDR3: CASSLSMWGQANTGELFF
DNA: TGTGCCAGCAGTTTATCGATGTGGGGGCAGGCGAACACCGGGGAGCTGTTTTTT
size: .
D: .
V: TRBV27
J: TRBJ2-2

CDR3: CASSLDLSPYNEQFF
DNA: TGCGCCAGCAGCTTGGATCTAAGCCCTTACAATGAGCAGTTCTTC
size: .
D: .
V: TRBV5-1
J: TRBJ2-1

CDR3: CASSLTGNTGELFF
DNA: TGTGCTAGCAGCTTGACAGGGAACACCGGGGAGCTGTTTTTT
size: .
D: .
V: TRBV7-7
J: TRBJ2-2

CDR3: CASRGGESYNEQFF
DNA: TGCGCCAGCAGGGGGGGGGAGTCCTACAATGAGCAGTTCTTC
size: .
D: TRBD2
V: TRBV5-1
J: TRBJ2-1

CDR3: CASSPWGRMGDTQYF
DNA: TGTGCCAGCAGCCCATGGGGCCGCATGGGAGATACGCAGTATTTT
size: once
D: .
V: TRBV9
J: TRBJ2-3

CDR3: CASSWGLGGNQPQHF
DNA: TGTGCCAGCAGCTGGGGGCTCGGAGGCAATCAGCCCCAGCATTTT
size: .
D: .
V: TRBV7-2
J: TRBJ1-5

CDR3: CASSVQGVTEAFF
DNA: TGTGCCAGCAGCGTACAGGGAGTAACTGAAGCTTTCTTT
size: .
D: .
V: TRBV2
J: TRBJ1-1

CDR3: CASSRFMGTGINTEAFF
DNA: TGTGCCAGTAGCCGCTTTATGGGGACAGGGATAAACACTGAAGCTTTCTTT
size: .
D: TRBD1
V: TRBV19
J: TRBJ1-1

CDR3: CASSPRVKGTNEKLFF
DNA: TGTGCCAGCTCACCGAGAGTAAAAGGAACTAATGAAAAACTGTTTTTT
size: .
D: .
V: TRBV18
J: TRBJ1-4

CDR3: CASSYGRTNQPQHF
DNA: TGTGCCAGCAGTTACGGGAGGACAAATCAGCCCCAGCATTTT
size: .
D: .
V: TRBV6-6
J: TRBJ1-5

CDR3: CASSVEGGGGKEQYF
DNA: TGTGCCAGCAGTGTTGAGGGTGGCGGGGGGAAGGAGCAGTACTTC
size: .
D: TRBD2
V: TRBV25-1
J: TRBJ2-7

CDR3: CAIASGASVYGYTF
DNA: TGTGCCATCGCTTCAGGGGCGTCTGTGTATGGCTACACCTTC
size: once
D: .
V: TRBV10-3
J: TRBJ1-2

CDR3: CASSMTGADTEAFF
DNA: TGTGCCAGCAGTATGACAGGGGCCGACACTGAAGCTTTCTTT
size: .
D: TRBD1
V: TRBV6-5
J: TRBJ1-1

CDR3: CASSLSETGELFF
DNA: TGTGCCAGCAGCTTAAGTGAAACCGGGGAGCTGTTTTTT
size: .
D: .
V: TRBV7-3
J: TRBJ2-2

CDR3: CASSEQGQRSGYTF
DNA: TGTGCCAGCAGTGAACAGGGGCAAAGGAGCGGCTACACCTTC
size: .
D: .
V: TRBV6-1
J: TRBJ1-2

CDR3: CASNLAGSGEQFF
DNA: TGTGCCAGCAACCTAGCGGGGTCTGGTGAGCAGTTCTTC
size: .
D: TRBD2
V: TRBV7-3
J: TRBJ2-1

CDR3: CASRVQDSPLHF
DNA: TGTGCCAGCAGGGTTCAGGATTCACCCCTCCACTTT
size: .
D: .
V: TRBV7-9
J: TRBJ1-6

CDR3: CASGLGRTVYGYTF
DNA: TGTGCTAGTGGTTTGGGCAGGACAGTTTATGGCTACACCTTC
size: .
D: .
V: TRBV12-5
J: TRBJ1-2

CDR3: CASSLRERGYEQYF
DNA: TGTGCCAGCAGTTTACGGGAACGGGGCTACGAGCAGTACTTC
size: .
D: .
V: TRBV27
J: TRBJ2-7